The sequence of this T cell receptor beta chain was determined in a study of T cells after yellow fever vaccination. Study outcomes and limitations: Abundant bulk-population clonotypes could contaminate the FACS-sorted repertoires.

TCRdb recomputed calls from the 5' RACE reads with MiXCR, one row per CDR3 protein. The sample shows 300,000 to 350,000 distinct CDR3 sequences, 3.5% to 4.5% of them seen only once. The CDR3 covers 14 residues. V trimming: 7 bases; J trimming: 1 base; junction bases outside the gene matches: 8. Germline CDR1 reads SQVTM; CDR2 reads ANQGSEA. Concerning this clonotype: As yet, its antigen is unknown.

This clonotype originated in a young man who received the YFV17D yellow fever vaccine. The sample here was PBMCs, taken 5 days after the yellow fever booster vaccination. The chain employs TRBV29-1 and TRBJ1-1, with 8 bases aligning to TRBD1. The CDR3 region is CSARPQGENTEAFF. In DNA, the CDR3 is TGCAGCGCTCGACCACAGGGGGAGAACACTGAAGCTTTCTTT.